This entry lists 2 T cell receptor beta chains sequenced from one sample in a study of T-cell reconstitution after alpha-beta-depleted transplantation in children. TCRbeta library preparation incorporated unique molecular identifiers. TCRdb used MiXCR to reprocess the PCR reads, holding one entry per CDR3 protein. The data show about a million distinct CDR3 sequences, roughly 29% seen once. Sequenced here: PBMCs, mostly from graft donor cells, sampled 360 days after TCRalphabeta/CD19-depleted stem cell transplant. The receptors stem from a boy in the first two years of life who had a stem cell transplant for SCID, so the T cells may come from the graft donor.

This chain connects TRBV7-8 to TRBJ2-5, with 7 bases aligning to TRBD2. The CDR3 runs to 17 residues. Germline V CDR1 and CDR2: SGHVS, FQNEAQ. J was trimmed by 3 bases and V by 0 bases; bases with no gene match: 10. The CDR3 loop is CASSLALASGAKETQYF. The CDR3 DNA reads as TGTGCCAGCAGCTTAGCGCTTGCTAGCGGAGCGAAAGAGACCCAGTACTTC. Supplemented by reference TRBV7-8 and TRBJ2-5, the full variable domain reads GAGVSQSPRYKVAKRGQDVALRCDPISGHVSLFWYQQALGQGPEFLTYFQNEAQLDKSGLPSDRFFAERPEGSVSTLKIQRTQQEDSAVYLCASSLALASGAKETQYFGPGTRLLVL.

This clonotype was seen a few times. The rearrangement uses TRBV4-2 and TRBJ2-1, with TRBD1 as a possible D gene (5 bases). Germline CDR1 reads LGHNA; CDR2 reads YNFKEQ. The CDR3 length is 13 residues. Trimming pared 1 base from V and 6 bases from J, leaving 7 bases between. In DNA, the CDR3 is TGTGCCAGCAGCCAAGTCCAGGGCAATGAGCAGTTCTTC. Residues: CASSQVQGNEQFF.